The rows below give T cell receptor beta chains drawn from one sample of a study of blood T cell repertoires in COVID-19. The table came from immunoSEQ multiplex PCR; TCRdb's copy has only in-frame clones and leaves some out. The sample lists about 120,000 clones; roughly nine tenths were seen once. What was sequenced was peripheral blood. The receptor set was obtained from a man in his 70s with active or convalescent COVID-19. The CDR3 runs from the conserved cysteine through the conserved F or W. A D gene is named only where the DNA matches it firmly. Clone size is not always given. Where it is, it says once, few, many or a class for expanded clones.

TRBV20-1	.	TRBD2	TRBJ2-1	CSASGSGARSEQFF	TGCAGTGCTAGTGGTAGCGGGGCTCGTAGTGAGCAGTTCTTC
TRBV5-1	.	.	TRBJ2-1	CASSLRGYNEQFF	TGCGCCAGCAGCTTGAGAGGGTACAATGAGCAGTTCTTC
TRBV2	.	TRBD1	TRBJ1-2	CASRPGQGLLGYTF	TGTGCCAGCAGACCTGGACAGGGACTTTTGGGCTACACCTTC
TRBV11-2	.	TRBD2	TRBJ2-4	CASSSSGRVGLAKNIQYF	TGTGCCAGCAGCTCTAGCGGGAGGGTGGGGTTAGCCAAAAACATTCAGTACTTC
TRBV3-1/TRBV3-2	few	.	TRBJ1-2	CASSQDVGYTF	TGTGCCAGCAGCCAAGACGTTGGCTACACCTTC
TRBV7-3	.	TRBD2	TRBJ2-1	CASSLTGGTSGIDEQFF	TGTGCCAGCAGCTTAACGGGAGGGACTAGCGGGATCGATGAGCAGTTCTTC
TRBV7-2	.	TRBD2	TRBJ2-1	CASSSRGLAVRIGNTEQFF	TGTGCCAGCAGCTCCCGAGGACTAGCGGTGAGAATAGGGAACACTGAGCAGTTCTTC
TRBV27	.	TRBD1	TRBJ1-1	CASSLLGTGGNTEAFF	TGTGCCAGCAGTTTATTGGGGACAGGGGGAAACACTGAAGCTTTCTTT
TRBV7-6	.	TRBD2	TRBJ2-2	CASSLRLAGEGVNTGELFF	TGTGCCAGCAGCTTGAGACTAGCGGGAGAAGGGGTGAACACCGGGGAGCTGTTTTTT
TRBV7-2	.	TRBD1	TRBJ1-2	CASSPGGSTKRAKGYTF	TGTGCCAGCAGCCCAGGGGGAAGCACAAAACGGGCTAAGGGCTACACCTTC
TRBV9	.	.	TRBJ1-6	CASSVGAGTYNSPLHF	TGTGCCAGCAGCGTGGGCGCGGGGACTTATAATTCACCCCTCCACTTT
TRBV9	.	.	TRBJ2-1	CASSPDYPEANEQFF	TGTGCCAGCAGCCCCGATTATCCGGAGGCCAATGAGCAGTTCTTC
TRBV6-5	.	TRBD1	TRBJ2-7	CASSITGVSYEQYF	TGTGCCAGCAGCATCACAGGGGTCTCCTACGAGCAGTACTTC
TRBV5-6	.	TRBD2	TRBJ2-3	CASGGLAPDTQYF	TGTGCCAGCGGCGGACTAGCACCAGATACGCAGTATTTT
TRBV2	.	TRBD2	TRBJ2-5	CASKGLAGGETQYF	TGTGCCAGCAAGGGACTAGCGGGAGGGGAGACCCAGTACTTC
TRBV2	.	TRBD1	TRBJ2-5	CAGRTGALETQYF	TGTGCCGGCCGGACAGGGGCCCTAGAGACCCAGTACTTC
TRBV28	few	.	TRBJ1-1	CASSVAGIDLKAFF	TGTGCCAGCAGTGTAGCAGGGATCGACCTGAAAGCTTTCTTT
TRBV28	.	TRBD1	TRBJ1-5	CASSLGQSSNQPQHF	TGTGCCAGCAGCTTGGGACAGAGTAGCAATCAGCCCCAGCATTTT
TRBV9	.	.	TRBJ2-7	CASSVVPGEVYEQYF	TGTGCCAGCAGCGTAGTCCCGGGAGAGGTGTACGAGCAGTACTTC
TRBV6-5	.	TRBD2	TRBJ2-1	CASSYSGTSVNEQFF	TGTGCCAGCAGTTACTCCGGGACTAGCGTCAATGAGCAGTTCTTC
TRBV7-7	.	.	TRBJ2-7	CASSLAPGSSYEQYF	TGTGCTAGCAGCTTAGCGCCAGGCAGCTCCTACGAGCAGTACTTC
TRBV19	.	.	TRBJ1-3	CASSIRRSSGNTIYF	TGTGCCAGTAGTATAAGGCGGAGCTCTGGAAACACCATATATTTT
TRBV10-1	.	.	TRBJ1-2	CASSELSGIKNGYTF	TGCGCCAGCAGTGAACTATCGGGGATAAAAAATGGCTACACCTTC
TRBV29-1	.	TRBD2	TRBJ2-2	CSVEVASGGWELFF	TGCAGCGTTGAAGTAGCGAGCGGGGGATGGGAGCTGTTTTTT
TRBV18	.	TRBD2	TRBJ2-1	CASSPEGAPGLAFNEQFF	TGTGCCAGCTCACCCGAGGGAGCTCCGGGACTAGCGTTTAATGAGCAGTTCTTC
TRBV7-2	.	.	TRBJ2-1	CASSPARANEQFF	TGTGCCAGCAGCCCCGCGAGGGCCAATGAGCAGTTCTTC
TRBV2	.	.	TRBJ1-2	CASPGGGRDYGYTF	TGTGCCAGCCCGGGCGGGGGGCGCGACTATGGCTACACCTTC
TRBV7-9	.	TRBD2	TRBJ2-6	CASSLAGTSGTSGANVLTF	TGTGCCAGCAGCTTAGCAGGGACTAGCGGCACCTCTGGGGCCAACGTCCTGACTTTC
TRBV28	.	.	TRBJ2-1	CASSLAYEQFF	TGTGCCAGCAGCCTGGCCTATGAGCAGTTCTTC
TRBV19	few	TRBD1	TRBJ1-2	CASSFLAGQEDGYTF	TGTGCCAGTAGTTTCTTGGCGGGACAGGAGGATGGCTACACCTTC
TRBV7-3	.	TRBD1	TRBJ2-1	CASSSQGSLLNEQFF	TGTGCCAGCAGCTCACAGGGGTCCCTCCTGAATGAGCAGTTCTTC
TRBV5-1	.	.	TRBJ2-7	CASRGQGSSYEQYF	TGCGCCAGCAGAGGGCAGGGGAGCTCCTACGAGCAGTACTTC
TRBV10-3	.	.	TRBJ2-7	CAISEPSSSDEQYF	TGTGCCATCAGTGAGCCTAGCTCATCCGACGAGCAGTACTTC
TRBV5-5	.	TRBD1	TRBJ1-5	CASSATGENQPQHF	TGTGCCAGCAGCGCGACAGGGGAGAATCAGCCCCAGCATTTT
TRBV19	once	TRBD1	TRBJ1-3	CASSGQGRNTIYF	TGTGCCAGTAGTGGACAGGGTAGGAACACCATATATTTT
TRBV24-1	.	TRBD2	TRBJ2-1	CATSDLRFAGGGEQFF	TGTGCCACCAGTGATTTGCGGTTCGCGGGAGGGGGTGAGCAGTTCTTC
TRBV6-2/TRBV6-3	.	.	TRBJ2-3	CASSYGEVSTDTQYF	TGTGCCAGCAGTTACGGAGAGGTTAGCACAGATACGCAGTATTTT
TRBV5-1	few	TRBD1	TRBJ1-5	CASSTGVSNQPQHF	TGCGCCAGCAGTACAGGGGTAAGCAATCAGCCCCAGCATTTT
TRBV9	.	.	TRBJ2-1	CASSSTGSSYNEQFF	TGTGCCAGCAGCTCTACAGGGTCATCCTACAATGAGCAGTTCTTC
TRBV30	.	.	TRBJ1-6	CAWSVLGESLHF	TGTGCCTGGAGTGTACTCGGGGAATCCCTCCACTTT
TRBV7-2	once	TRBD1	TRBJ1-3	CASSLVTGNTIYF	TGTGCCAGCAGCCTAGTGACAGGGAACACCATATATTTT
TRBV2	few	.	TRBJ1-6	CASSGSPLHF	TGTGCCAGCTCGGGATCACCCCTCCACTTT
TRBV28	.	.	TRBJ1-2	CASSSSTVYGYTF	.
TRBV28	.	.	TRBJ1-4	CASREPTNEKLFF	TGTGCCAGCAGGGAGCCAACTAATGAAAAACTGTTTTTT
TRBV5-4	.	.	TRBJ1-1	CASSFGHGGSEAFF	TGTGCCAGCAGCTTCGGACATGGTGGCTCTGAAGCTTTCTTT
TRBV6-4	.	.	TRBJ2-6	CVSRPGGSGANVLTF	TGTGTCAGCAGGCCCGGGGGCTCTGGGGCCAACGTCCTGACTTTC
TRBV6-6	once	TRBD1	TRBJ2-2	CASRGQGAPTGELFF	TGTGCCAGCAGGGGACAGGGGGCGCCCACCGGGGAGCTGTTTTTT
TRBV7-9	.	.	TRBJ2-1	CASSFSWTGDNEQFF	TGTGCCAGCAGCTTCTCGTGGACTGGAGACAATGAGCAGTTCTTC
TRBV4-1	.	TRBD2	TRBJ2-5	CASSPGTSGNGETQYF	TGCGCCAGCAGCCCTGGGACTAGCGGGAACGGAGAGACCCAGTACTTC
TRBV15	.	TRBD1	TRBJ2-3	CATSDRRDREVDTQYF	TGTGCCACCAGCGACCGCCGGGACAGGGAGGTTGATACGCAGTATTTT
TRBV27	once	.	TRBJ1-5	CASSLAGSNQPQHF	TGTGCCAGCAGTTTGGCAGGGAGCAATCAGCCCCAGCATTTT
TRBV27	.	TRBD1	TRBJ2-4	CASKDRGGIQYF	TGTGCCAGTAAAGACAGGGGGGGGATTCAGTACTTC
TRBV19	.	TRBD2	TRBJ2-5	CASSAGLYPPQETQYF	TGTGCCAGTAGCGCGGGACTATACCCCCCCCAAGAGACCCAGTACTTC